These 20 T cell receptor beta chains were sequenced from one sample in a study of T-cell memory formation after mild COVID-19. TCRdb processed the 5' RACE reads anew with MiXCR; each CDR3 protein has one entry. The table includes about 180,000 distinct CDR3 sequences, approximately 17% detected once. Sequencing was done on a sample of PBMCs or a T cell subset sorted from them (not recorded which). All receptors derive from a man aged 18 to 35 who had mild COVID-19 (a few samples of this study predate the infection). Cell type and time point are not known.

The chain is built from TRBV7-9 and TRBJ2-3, with D possibly TRBD2 on 6 matching bases. The CDR3 consists of 19 residues. V shed 1 base and J shed 3 bases, with 23 bases lying between them. Germline V gene lookup returns CDR1 SEHNR and CDR2 FQNEAQ (reference sequence). The CDR3: CASSLGVGPRLAKTDTQYF. As DNA, the CDR3 is TGTGCCAGCAGCTTAGGTGTCGGCCCACGGCTAGCGAAGACAGATACGCAGTATTTT.

The chain links TRBV5-6 to TRBJ2-7; tentatively, D is TRBD1 (6 bases). CDR1 and CDR2 from the germline V gene are SGHDT and YYEEEE. This CDR3 has 17 amino acids. Trimming took off 3 bases at V and 0 bases at J, with 19 bases between the two ends. CDR3: CASSYGTPRLPSYEQYF. As DNA, the CDR3 is TGTGCCAGCAGCTATGGGACACCTAGACTCCCCTCCTACGAGCAGTACTTC.

The chain joins TRBV11-3 to TRBJ2-5; possible D gene TRBD1, 6 bases. CDR3 length: 13 residues. Germline loops: CDR1 SGHNT, CDR2 YENEEA. Trimming removed 5 bases from V and 4 bases from J, with 11 bases in between. CDR3 sequence: CASSQGNLETQYF. The CDR3 coding sequence is TGTGCCAGCAGCCAGGGGAACCTAGAGACCCAGTACTTC.

V is TRBV7-2 and J is TRBJ2-4; D uncertain. V was pared by 5 bases and J by 0 bases, with 11 bases between. The CDR3 has 15 amino acids. CDR1 is SGHTA and CDR2 is FQGNSA in the germline V gene. CDR3 DNA sequence: TGTGCCAGCAGCCAAATCGTACTAGCCAAAAACATTCAGTACTTC. Protein sequence: CASSQIVLAKNIQYF.

The rearrangement links TRBV11-2 to TRBJ2-2, with 12 bases that match TRBD2. The CDR3 is 17 amino acids. Germline V lookup: CDR1 SGHAT, CDR2 FQNNGV. The junction had 4 bases not matched to a gene; V was cut back by 5 bases and J by 0 bases. The CDR3 here is CASSLRTSGTNTGELFF. As DNA, the CDR3 is TGTGCCAGCAGCCTCCGGACTAGCGGGACGAACACCGGGGAGCTGTTTTTT.

This clonotype appeared a few times. The chain couples TRBV11-1 to TRBJ1-2, with no clear D. This CDR3 contains 13 residues. Trimming took 2 bases from V and 8 from J, leaving 12 bases between them. CDR1 is SGHAT and CDR2 is FQDESV in the germline V gene (reference sequence). DNA for the CDR3: TGTGCCAGCAGCTTACAGAACAGCAGGGGCTACACCTTC. Its protein product is CASSLQNSRGYTF.

This clonotype was observed a few times. V gene TRBV7-2 combines with J gene TRBJ1-5; D ambiguous. The CDR3 is made up of 14 amino acids. Germline CDR1 and CDR2: SGHTA and FQGNSA. V lost 1 base, J lost 5 bases, and 9 bases lay in between. CDR3 protein: CASSLELIYQPQHF. As DNA, the CDR3 is TGTGCCAGCAGCTTAGAATTGATTTATCAGCCCCAGCATTTT. The full variable domain, with the rest looked up from reference TRBV7-2 and TRBJ1-5, is GAGVSQSPSNKVTEKGKDVELRCDPISGHTALYWYRQSLGQGLEFLIYFQGNSAPDKSGLPSDRFSAERTGGSVSTLTIQRTQQEDSAVYLCASSLELIYQPQHFGDGTRLSIL.

This clonotype has only a few counts. The chain employs TRBV11-2 and TRBJ2-1; a weak D match, TRBD1 (5 bases). The CDR3 sequence is 15 residues long. Germline loops: CDR1 SGHAT, CDR2 FQNNGV. V was clipped by 8 bases and J by 4 bases, with 18 bases between them. CDR3 nucleotides: TGTGCCAGCCCTAGGAAGGGGCCACCATACAATGAGCAGTTCTTC. Protein product: CASPRKGPPYNEQFF.

This chain uses TRBV24-1 with TRBJ1-2, with TRBD1 identical over 7 bases. The germline V gene has CDR1 KGHDR and CDR2 SFDVKD. V gave up 6 bases and J gave up 7 bases; unmatched junction bases: 13. The CDR3 runs to 15 residues. The CDR3 loop is CATSYTGQALGGYTF. The CDR3 DNA is TGTGCCACCAGTTACACCGGACAGGCTTTAGGTGGCTACACCTTC.

The chain uses TRBV6-5 and TRBJ2-7; TRBD2 is a possible D gene (5 bases). Germline V CDR1 and CDR2: MNHEY, SVGAGI. The CDR3 extends over 13 amino acids. Trimming shortened V by 6 bases and J by 5 bases, and 14 bases separated the two germline ends. The CDR3 loop is CASSRVLGHEQYF. CDR3 DNA sequence: TGTGCCAGCAGCCGGGTACTAGGCCACGAGCAGTACTTC.

The chain is built from TRBV28 and TRBJ2-2; D is perhaps TRBD1 (5 bases). The germline CDR1 and CDR2 sequences are MDHEN and SYDVKM. V was shortened by 8 bases and J by 10 bases, with 11 bases between the two germline ends. This CDR3 has 11 amino acids. The CDR3 loop is CASGAVAELFF. The CDR3 DNA reads as TGTGCCAGCGGGGCGGTGGCGGAGCTGTTTTTT.

The genes are TRBV5-1 and TRBJ2-2, with D maybe TRBD1 (5 bases). The V end was cut by 7 bases, the J end by 8 bases, with 15 bases between. The CDR3 is 13 amino acids. CDR1 and CDR2 (germline): SGHRS, YFSETQ. CDR3 region: CASSTPGLGELFF. CDR3 nucleotides: TGCGCCAGCTCCACCCCAGGGTTGGGGGAGCTGTTTTTT.

V gene TRBV6-5 combines with J gene TRBJ1-2; 7 bases match TRBD1. The ends lost 2 bases at V and 8 bases at J; junction bases unmatched: 11. The germline V gene has CDR1 MNHEY and CDR2 SVGAGI. The CDR3 length is 15 residues. In DNA, the CDR3 is TGTGCCAGCAGTTACGGGAAAGGGGGCAATCGAGGCTACACCTTC. This codes for CASSYGKGGNRGYTF.

The chain links TRBV18 to TRBJ1-1; D is undetermined. From germline, CDR1 is KGHSH and CDR2 LQKENI. The CDR3 has 13 amino acids. V was shortened by 3 bases and J by 10 bases, with 15 bases between the two germline ends. The CDR3 here is CASSPTSTRGAFF. The CDR3 DNA is TGTGCCAGCTCACCGACCTCCACCCGGGGAGCTTTCTTT.

This clonotype occurred many times. The rearrangement links TRBV20-1 to TRBJ2-7; no reliable D call. This CDR3 has 11 residues. Trimming stripped 3 bases from V and 1 base from J, with 4 bases between. From germline, CDR1 is DFQATT and CDR2 SNEGSKA (reference sequence). The CDR3 sequence is CSASWSYEQYV. The CDR3, as DNA: TGCAGTGCTAGCTGGTCCTACGAGCAGTACGTC.

This clonotype appeared many times. V usage is TRBV7-9 and J usage is TRBJ2-3; 8 bases map to TRBD1. Losses at the gene ends were 7 bases for V and 4 bases for J; bases not matched to a gene: 4. This CDR3 region has 13 residues. The germline V gene encodes CDR1 SEHNR and CDR2 FQNEAQ (reference sequence). The CDR3 region is CASTMTGADTQYF. The DNA of the CDR3 is TGTGCCAGCACCATGACAGGGGCAGATACGCAGTATTTT.

The rearrangement uses TRBV20-1 and TRBJ1-1; 7 bases align to TRBD1. The CDR3 has 13 residues. The J segment lost 1 base and the V segment lost 3 bases, leaving 2 bases of the junction unmatched. CDR1 and CDR2 (germline): DFQATT, SNEGSKA (reference sequence). The CDR3 spells CSASRDRNTEAFF. In DNA form, the CDR3 reads TGCAGTGCTAGCCGGGACAGGAACACTGAAGCTTTCTTT.

The chain has TRBV7-2 and TRBJ2-6; no clear D. Germline V lookup: CDR1 SGHTA, CDR2 FQGNSA. This CDR3 is built from 13 residues. Trimming shortened V by 2 bases and J by 2 bases, and 1 base separated the two germline ends. CDR3 in DNA: TGTGCCAGCAGCTTAACTGGGGCCAACGTCCTGACTTTC. The encoded protein is CASSLTGANVLTF. Using reference TRBV7-2 and TRBJ2-6 for the parts outside the CDR3, the full variable domain is GAGVSQSPSNKVTEKGKDVELRCDPISGHTALYWYRQSLGQGLEFLIYFQGNSAPDKSGLPSDRFSAERTGGSVSTLTIQRTQQEDSAVYLCASSLTGANVLTFGAGSRLTVL.

This clonotype has just a few counts. The CDR3 region has the DNA TGCGCCAGCAGCCATCCGGTTGGGGGCTACACCTTC. Residues: CASSHPVGGYTF. The V call is TRBV4-3, the J call TRBJ1-2, with D hard to call. Trimming left V 3 bases short and J 8 bases short, with 10 bases between. The germline V gene has CDR1 LGHNA and CDR2 YSLEER. There are 12 residues in the CDR3.

The gene calls are TRBV6-5 and TRBJ1-2, with 8 bases matching TRBD1. Germline CDR1 is MNHEY and CDR2 is SVGAGI. The CDR3 totals 14 residues. Trimming removed 4 bases from V and 4 bases from J; junction bases left unmatched: 5. The CDR3 is CASSSRDRRYGYTF. CDR3 in DNA: TGTGCCAGCAGTTCCCGGGACAGGCGCTATGGCTACACCTTC.